Each of the 24 T cell receptor beta chains below was sequenced from the same sample in a study of blood T cell repertoires in COVID-19. TCRdb's table, derived via immunoSEQ multiplex PCR, lists solely in-frame clones and lacks some. This sample has about 310,000 clones; around 87% occur once, and the top ten carry about 8%. Sequenced material: peripheral blood. The receptor source for this set is a woman in her forties or fifties who had recovered from COVID-19.

The chain employs TRBV10-1 and TRBJ2-3; D is possibly TRBD2 (5 bases). From germline, CDR1 is WNHNN and CDR2 SYGVQD (reference sequence). This CDR3 spans 16 amino acids. Trimming stripped 8 bases from V and 5 bases from J, with 23 bases between. The CDR3 coding sequence is TGCGCCAGCGCTAAAGTCGATGGCCTCCGGGGAGATACGCAGTATTTT. Translated: CASAKVDGLRGDTQYF.

The CDR3 here is CASSGTSLRYEQYF. The CDR3 coding sequence is TGTGCCAGCAGCGGGACTAGTCTACGGTACGAGCAGTACTTC. The V call is TRBV3-1 (or the pseudogene TRBV3-2), the J call TRBJ2-7, with 8 bases that match TRBD2. V lost 5 bases and J lost 4; bases outside the gene matches: 7. This CDR3 contains 14 residues. CDR1 is LGHDT, CDR2 YNNKEL, per germline (reference sequence).

This clone was seen more than once but under ten times. CDR3 coding DNA: TGTGCCAGCATTCCCGCGCCGAACACCGGGGAGCTGTTTTTT. It specifies CASIPAPNTGELFF. This chain uses TRBV27 with TRBJ2-2; D not resolved. The CDR3 is made up of 14 amino acids. The germline V gene encodes CDR1 MNHEY and CDR2 SMNVEV (reference sequence). V was cut by 7 bases and J by 0 bases, with 9 bases left in between.

This rearrangement joins TRBV28 to TRBJ2-7; no reliable D call. The V gene lost 6 bases and the J gene lost 0 bases, with 18 bases spanning the gap. The CDR3 loop spans 16 amino acids. Germline loops: CDR1 MDHEN, CDR2 SYDVKM. The CDR3 region has the DNA TGTGCCAGCAGCCGACGCCCCGGAGCTCGCTCCTACGAGCAGTACTTC. This codes for CASSRRPGARSYEQYF. The whole variable domain, remainder taken from reference TRBV28 and TRBJ2-7, is DVKVTQSSRYLVKRTGEKVFLECVQDMDHENMFWYRQDPGLGLRLIYFSYDVKMKEKGDIPEGYSVSREKKERFSLILESASTNQTSMYLCASSRRPGARSYEQYFGPGTRLTVT.

Notes on this clone: Other nucleotide sequences from this sample produce the same CDR3. This chain joins TRBV6-2 or TRBV6-3 and TRBJ2-7, with 9 nucleotides matching TRBD1. Per germline, CDR1 MNHEY and CDR2 SVGEGT. The CDR3 contains 15 residues. Trimming at V came to 0 bases and at J to 2 bases, leaving 2 bases not matched to a gene. Written as DNA, the CDR3 is TGTGCCAGCAGTTACTCTGGACAGGGGACCTACGAGCAGTACTTC. It codes for CASSYSGQGTYEQYF.

The V and J genes are TRBV6-6 and TRBJ2-5; TRBD1 matches 7 bases. Germline V gene data show CDR1 as MNHNY and CDR2 as SVGAGI (reference sequence). After removal of 2 bases from V and 1 base from J, the junction contained 7 bases not matched to a gene. There are 16 residues in the CDR3. CDR3 bases: TGTGCCAGCAGTTACGGCGACAGGGAGTTCCAAGAGACCCAGTACTTC. Amino acid sequence: CASSYGDREFQETQYF.

The genes are TRBV19 and TRBJ2-4; 7 bases are shared with TRBD2. After removal of 3 bases from V and 8 bases from J, the junction contained 7 bases not matched to a gene. This CDR3 is built from 14 residues. CDR1 and CDR2 (germline): LNHDA, SQIVND (reference sequence). The CDR3 here is CASSMPGLRDIQYF. CDR3 nucleotides: TGTGCCAGTAGTATGCCGGGACTAAGGGACATTCAGTACTTC.

V gene TRBV7-9 combines with J gene TRBJ2-7; 7 bases fit TRBD2. The CDR3 loop spans 12 amino acids. CDR1 is SEHNR and CDR2 is FQNEAQ in the germline V gene (reference sequence). With V trimmed by 5 bases and J by 7 bases, 5 bases remained unmatched. CDR3 in amino acids: CASSGGRYEQYF. The CDR3 DNA follows: TGTGCCAGCAGCGGCGGGAGATATGAGCAGTACTTC.

The genes are TRBV7-9 and TRBJ1-6; D not certain. Germline CDR1 and CDR2: SEHNR and FQNEAQ (reference sequence). Trimming took 4 bases from V and 10 from J, leaving 8 bases between them. There are 12 residues in the CDR3. Here the CDR3 DNA reads TGTGCCAGCAGCTCTAGTCTGTCACCCCTCCACTTT. Residues: CASSSSLSPLHF.

The rearrangement joins TRBV6-2 or TRBV6-3 to TRBJ2-3, with 10 bases matching TRBD2. The CDR3 has 16 amino acids. Germline assignment: CDR1 MNHEY and CDR2 SVGEGT. V lost 5 bases to trimming and J lost 2 bases; unmatched junction nucleotides: 7. CDR3 protein: CASSRPLAGYTDTQYF. CDR3 nucleotides: TGTGCCAGCAGTCGCCCACTAGCGGGATACACAGATACGCAGTATTTT.

The CDR3 DNA follows: TGTGCCAGCAGCTCCCCTTTTAGCAATCAGCCCCAGCATTTT. As protein: CASSSPFSNQPQHF. V usage is TRBV7-9 and J usage is TRBJ1-5; no reliable D call. The CDR3 has 14 amino acids. The germline CDR1 and CDR2 sequences are SEHNR and FQNEAQ (reference sequence). The V end lost 4 bases, the J end lost 0 bases, and 7 bases lay between the germline ends.

This chain links TRBV9 with TRBJ2-1, with D uncertain. Germline V CDR1 and CDR2: SGDLS, YYNGEE. V lost 3 bases and J lost 3, with 10 bases in between. CDR3 length equals 14 residues. CDR3 bases: TGTGCCAGCAGCGGAGGCTTCGGCTACAATGAGCAGTTCTTC. Translated: CASSGGFGYNEQFF.

The chain is built from TRBV24-1 and TRBJ2-1; TRBD2 matches at 7 bases. Per the germline V gene, CDR1 is KGHDR and CDR2 is SFDVKD. This CDR3 is 16 amino acids long. After removal of 3 bases from V and 8 bases from J, the junction contained 12 bases not matched to a gene. The CDR3 here is CATSDPKGLLGHEQFF. CDR3 nucleotide sequence: TGTGCCACCAGTGATCCAAAGGGACTATTGGGTCATGAGCAGTTCTTC.

V is TRBV7-2 and J is TRBJ1-2; tentatively, D is TRBD1 (5 bases). The V end was cut by 4 bases, the J end by 8 bases, with 26 bases between. In germline, CDR1 is SGHTA, CDR2 FQGNSA. The CDR3 spans 17 residues. The CDR3 region has the DNA TGTGCCAGCAGCTCCGGGGGGGGAGCCGACCGAAAACTAGGCTACACCTTC. Its translation is CASSSGGGADRKLGYTF.

The V gene is TRBV9, the J gene TRBJ2-1, with 14 positions matching TRBD2. The CDR3 runs to 17 residues. V shed 0 bases and J 7 bases; nucleotides not matched to a gene: 6. Germline V gives CDR1 SGDLS, CDR2 YYNGEE. The CDR3 coding sequence is TGTGCCAGCAGCGTAGTTTTTGGGACTAGCGGGAGTAATGAGCAGTTCTTC. This codes for CASSVVFGTSGSNEQFF. Full variable domain (missing parts from reference TRBV9 and TRBJ2-1): DSGVTQTPKHLITATGQRVTLRCSPRSGDLSVYWYQQSLDQGLQFLIQYYNGEERAKGNILERFSAQQFPDLHSELNLSSLELGDSALYFCASSVVFGTSGSNEQFFGPGTRLTVL.

This clone has only a few counts. The V and J genes are TRBV2 and TRBJ1-5, with 9 bases fitting TRBD1. The germline CDR1 and CDR2 sequences are SNHLY and FYNNEI. This CDR3 has 14 amino acids. V trimming: 5 bases; J trimming: 7 bases; junction bases outside the gene matches: 6. The CDR3 protein is CASSSQGAEQPQHF. As DNA, the CDR3 is TGTGCCAGCAGTTCACAGGGGGCGGAACAGCCCCAGCATTTT.

The chain uses TRBV28 and TRBJ2-7, with TRBD1 as a possible D gene (5 bases). This CDR3 is built from 12 residues. V was pared by 5 bases and J by 0 bases, with 5 bases between. The germline V gene encodes CDR1 MDHEN and CDR2 SYDVKM. The CDR3 coding sequence is TGTGCCAGCAGTAGGGGCTCCTACGAGCAGTACTTC. Translating it yields CASSRGSYEQYF.

The chain couples TRBV4-3 to TRBJ2-1; 11 positions agree with TRBD2. The CDR3 contains 15 residues. Trimming took 1 base from V and 7 from J; bases not matched to a gene: 3. Germline-derived CDR1 and CDR2 are LGHNA and YSLEER. CDR3 in amino acids: CASSQVAGGLNEQFF. DNA for the CDR3: TGCGCCAGCAGCCAAGTAGCGGGAGGGTTAAATGAGCAGTTCTTC.

The V gene is TRBV30, the J gene TRBJ1-1; 8 bases are shared with TRBD1. V dropped 3 bases and J dropped 0; count of bases not matched to a gene: 3. The CDR3 spans 14 residues. Germline values: CDR1 GTSNPN, CDR2 SVGIG (reference sequence). CDR3 coding DNA: TGTGCCTGGAGCGGGGACAGGATGAACACTGAAGCTTTCTTT. Amino acids: CAWSGDRMNTEAFF.

This rearrangement joins TRBV7-5 to TRBJ2-2; the tabulated D call, TRBD2, remains unverified against the DNA. TRBV7-5 is termed a pseudogene. The CDR3 length is 18 residues. The DNA of the CDR3 is TGTGCCAGAAGCTTAGAGGTACCAGCGGGAGGTAACACCGGGGAGCTGTTTTTT. This encodes CARSLEVPAGGNTGELFF.

The chain has TRBV9 and TRBJ2-5, with 9 bases fitting TRBD2. Per germline, CDR1 SGDLS and CDR2 YYNGEE. The CDR3 runs to 16 residues. V shed 2 bases and J 5 bases; nucleotides not matched to a gene: 10. The CDR3 loop reads CASSVLSGSLGETQYF. The CDR3 DNA reads TGTGCCAGCAGCGTCCTTAGCGGGAGCTTAGGCGAGACCCAGTACTTC.

The genes are TRBV28 and TRBJ2-7, with a weak D call TRBD1 (5 bases). This CDR3 has 13 residues. V shed 8 bases and J shed 6 bases, with 17 bases lying between them. Per the germline V gene, CDR1 is MDHEN and CDR2 is SYDVKM. CDR3 DNA: TGTGCCAGCGGCCGACCGACAGCTTTCGAGCAGTACTTC. Translated, it gives CASGRPTAFEQYF.

Concerning this clone itself: Other DNA variants within this sample encode the same CDR3. In DNA form, the CDR3 reads TGCGCCAGCAGCTCAGGACAGGGGAACACCGGGGAGCTGTTTTTT. Protein product: CASSSGQGNTGELFF. This rearrangement joins TRBV5-1 to TRBJ2-2; TRBD1 matches 8 bases. V lost 3 bases, J lost 1 base, and 2 bases stayed unmatched. CDR3 length equals 15 residues. The germline V gene encodes CDR1 SGHRS and CDR2 YFSETQ.

J is TRBJ1-1 and V is TRBV24-1; 9 bases map to TRBD1. Germline values: CDR1 KGHDR, CDR2 SFDVKD. V lost 4 bases, J lost 5 bases, and 7 bases stayed unmatched. The CDR3 has 15 amino acids. In nucleotides, the CDR3 is TGTGCCACCAGTGAAACGGGACAGGGAAAAACTGAAGCTTTCTTT. This encodes CATSETGQGKTEAFF.